This T cell receptor beta chain derives from a study of early T cells in non-severe SARS-CoV-2 infection. TCRdb processed the 5' RACE reads anew with MiXCR; each CDR3 protein has one entry. The table includes roughly 47,000 distinct CDR3 sequences, 6.5% detected once. Study-level results: Anti-spike CD8 responses were favored by VDJdb matching, which missed private and CD4 specificities.

Comment on this clonotype: Antigen specificity is unknown. A clone one base away is much larger, so this may be a read error.

This specimen consisted of whole blood, obtained at baseline. The receptor was isolated from an adult who was a healthcare worker with PCR-confirmed SARS-CoV-2 infection or an uninfected control (not recorded which).

Here the CDR3 reads CASSFGGGPNEKLIF. The CDR3 DNA reads as TGTGCCAGCAGCTTTGGTGGCGGACCTAATGAAAAACTGATTTTT. This chain links TRBV5-4 with TRBJ1-4; D is ambiguous. The CDR3 runs 15 residues. The germline V gene has CDR1 SGHNT and CDR2 YYREEE (reference sequence).